Listed below are T cell receptor beta chains from one sample, sequenced in a study of T cell repertoires in cytomegalovirus infection. Their antigen targets remain unknown. TCRdb re-analysed the reads in MiXCR, keeping a single row per CDR3 protein. The sample shows hundreds of thousands of distinct CDR3 sequences, less than 35% of them seen only once. This sample comprised cultured CD8+ T cells from PBMCs, obtained from culture after CMV antigen stimulation. The receptors here all came from a human donor in good health (CMV status not recorded). Some clones in this sample may be carry-over from other donors' samples. Each CDR3 is given with its conserved first and last residue. The D gene is left open where the match is weak. Clone size is shown for a subset of rows, as once, few, many or a class of expanded clone.

clone_size,j_call,d_call,v_call,cdr3_nt,cdr3_aa
few,TRBJ1-3,-,TRBV6-5,TGTGCCAGCAGTTACACCCGAGAGGCATTCTCTGGAAACACCATATATTTT,CASSYTREAFSGNTIYF
-,TRBJ2-1,-,TRBV7-6,TGTGCCAGCAGCCCAAATCGACCGGGACTTCAGTTCTTC,CASSPNRPGLQFF
many,TRBJ2-3,TRBD1,TRBV2,TGTGCCAGCAGTTTTAGCCCCGGGACAGGGACCACAGATACGCAGTATTTT,CASSFSPGTGTTDTQYF
-,TRBJ2-1,-,TRBV20-1,TGCAGTGCTCGGTATGAGCAGTTCTTC,CSARYEQFF
-,TRBJ1-5,TRBD1,TRBV19,TGTGCCAATAGTATTACAGGGGCCAACAATCAGCCCCAGCATTTT,CANSITGANNQPQHF
-,TRBJ2-6,-,TRBV2,TGTGCCCGTGGGGGCCCTGGGGCCAACGTCCTGACTTTC,CARGGPGANVLTF
-,TRBJ2-1,TRBD2,TRBV12-3/TRBV12-4,TGTGCCAGCAGACACCCCGGACTAGCCGGGGGGGACTACAATGAGCAGTTCTTC,CASRHPGLAGGDYNEQFF
many,TRBJ2-5,-,TRBV7-9,TGTGCCAGCAGCTTAGGGGGCGTGGAGACCCAGTACTTC,CASSLGGVETQYF
few,TRBJ1-2,-,TRBV27,TGTGCCAGCAGTTCCGCCTCAGGGAATGGCTACACCTTC,CASSSASGNGYTF
few,TRBJ2-7,TRBD1,TRBV7-9,TGTGCCAGCAGCTTGACAGGGCCCGGGGACCGCCTCTCCTACGAGCAGTACTTC,CASSLTGPGDRLSYEQYF
once,TRBJ2-5,-,TRBV4-1,TGCGCCAGTAGCCAAGATCGCCCCTCCCAAGAGACCCAGTACTTC,CASSQDRPSQETQYF
-,TRBJ2-2,TRBD1,TRBV24-1,TGTGCCACCAGTGATCGAACAGGGGAACGCCCGAACACCGGGGAGCTGTTTTTT,CATSDRTGERPNTGELFF
-,TRBJ1-1,-,TRBV5-5,TGTGCCAGCAAAGGACCCAACAGACTGAACACTGAAGCTTTCTTT,CASKGPNRLNTEAFF
once,TRBJ2-7,-,TRBV10-3,TGTGCCATCAGTGAGTTGAACGAGCAGTACTTC,CAISELNEQYF
-,TRBJ2-1,TRBD2,TRBV7-9,TGTGCCAGCAGCCCAGCGGGACTAGCCTTTAATGAGCAGTTCTTC,CASSPAGLAFNEQFF
few,TRBJ2-5,TRBD2,TRBV29-1,TGCAGCGTTGATAACAGCGGGGGGACGCAAGAGACCCAGTACTTC,CSVDNSGGTQETQYF
-,TRBJ2-5,-,TRBV28,TGTGCCAGCAGTCTTACAGGGTTTGGAGAGGAGACCCAGTACTTC,CASSLTGFGEETQYF
-,TRBJ2-3,-,TRBV13,TGTGCCAGCAAAGGCTTTACGCAGTATTTT,CASKGFTQYF
many,TRBJ2-7,-,TRBV7-2,TGTGCCAGCAGCTTATCGGCTGTCGAGCAGTACTTC,CASSLSAVEQYF
-,TRBJ1-1,-,TRBV4-3,TGCGCCAGCAGCCCGGATGCTAGTGGGACCCCCACTGAAGCTTTCTTT,CASSPDASGTPTEAFF
-,TRBJ1-5,-,TRBV9,TGTGCCAGCAGCGCAGGGGTCCGGAATCAGCCCCAGCATTTT,CASSAGVRNQPQHF
few,TRBJ2-5,TRBD1,TRBV6-2/TRBV6-3,TGTGCCAGCAGAACGGACAGGGAGGCAGAGACCCAGTACTTC,CASRTDREAETQYF
few,TRBJ2-2,-,TRBV6-4,TGTGCCAGCAGTGTCGGGGGCATCGGGGAGCTGTTTTTT,CASSVGGIGELFF
-,TRBJ2-7,-,TRBV25-1,TGTGACAGCAGTGAATACAAATACGAGCAGTACTTC,CDSSEYKYEQYF
-,TRBJ2-5,-,TRBV28,TGTGCCAGCAGTTTTCAGGGGAGGATAGAGACCCAGTACTTC,CASSFQGRIETQYF
few,TRBJ1-5,-,TRBV19,TGTGCCAGTAGTGCCAATCATCAGCCCCAGCATTTT,CASSANHQPQHF
few,TRBJ2-1,-,TRBV7-9,TGTGCCAGCAGCTTTGGGACAGCGGGGTTCTTC,CASSFGTAGFF
few,TRBJ1-2,-,TRBV20-1,TGCAGTGCACCGGACAGATCCTATGGCTACACCTTC,CSAPDRSYGYTF
-,TRBJ1-1,-,TRBV27,TGTGCCAGCAGTCCCCTTTGGGAGGGCGCTGAAGCTTTCTTT,CASSPLWEGAEAFF
-,TRBJ2-1,TRBD1,TRBV7-6,TGTGCCAGCAGCTCGGGACAGATCTCCTACAATGAGCAGTTCTTC,CASSSGQISYNEQFF
-,TRBJ2-3,-,TRBV27,TGTGCCAGCAGTTTATTGAACAGGTTAGCAGATACGCAGTATTTT,CASSLLNRLADTQYF
-,TRBJ1-5,TRBD1,TRBV28,TGTGCCAGCAGTTTGATCAGGGGGCAAAATCAGCCCCAGCATTTT,CASSLIRGQNQPQHF
-,TRBJ1-1,-,TRBV10-1,TGCGCCAGCAGTGAGTCGGAGGGCGGCACTGAAGCTTTCTTT,CASSESEGGTEAFF
-,TRBJ2-5,TRBD1,TRBV6-5,TGTGCCAGCAGTTTCATACAGGGGGCCACGGAGACCCAGTACTTC,CASSFIQGATETQYF
few,TRBJ2-4,-,TRBV28,TGTGCCAGCAGCAGTAAGCGGACGCCCAAAAACATTCAGTACTTC,CASSSKRTPKNIQYF
few,TRBJ2-1,TRBD2,TRBV9,TGTGCCAGCAGCGTATCCGGGACTAGCGGTTACAATGAGCAGTTCTTC,CASSVSGTSGYNEQFF
-,TRBJ2-2,TRBD1,TRBV6-5,TGTGCCAGCAGTCAACGTACAGGGGGCTTGGGCACCGGGGAGCTGTTTTTT,CASSQRTGGLGTGELFF
-,TRBJ2-5,TRBD2,TRBV29-1,TGCAGCGTTGAAACTGGACTAGCGGGGCCTCAAGAGACCCAGTACTTC,CSVETGLAGPQETQYF
few,TRBJ2-1,-,TRBV5-4,TGTGCCAGCAGCCCTATAGAGATTAATGAGCAGTTCTTC,CASSPIEINEQFF
-,TRBJ2-7,-,TRBV10-2,TGCGCCAGCAGTGAGAAACAAATATACGAGCAGTACTTC,CASSEKQIYEQYF
-,TRBJ1-2,-,TRBV6-2/TRBV6-3,TGTGCCAGCAGTTACTCTCGAGGGTACAGTGGCTACACCTTC,CASSYSRGYSGYTF
-,TRBJ1-6,-,TRBV6-1,TGTGCCAGCAGTGTCCTTGAAGGGGGACGGGCGAATTCACCCCTCCACTTT,CASSVLEGGRANSPLHF